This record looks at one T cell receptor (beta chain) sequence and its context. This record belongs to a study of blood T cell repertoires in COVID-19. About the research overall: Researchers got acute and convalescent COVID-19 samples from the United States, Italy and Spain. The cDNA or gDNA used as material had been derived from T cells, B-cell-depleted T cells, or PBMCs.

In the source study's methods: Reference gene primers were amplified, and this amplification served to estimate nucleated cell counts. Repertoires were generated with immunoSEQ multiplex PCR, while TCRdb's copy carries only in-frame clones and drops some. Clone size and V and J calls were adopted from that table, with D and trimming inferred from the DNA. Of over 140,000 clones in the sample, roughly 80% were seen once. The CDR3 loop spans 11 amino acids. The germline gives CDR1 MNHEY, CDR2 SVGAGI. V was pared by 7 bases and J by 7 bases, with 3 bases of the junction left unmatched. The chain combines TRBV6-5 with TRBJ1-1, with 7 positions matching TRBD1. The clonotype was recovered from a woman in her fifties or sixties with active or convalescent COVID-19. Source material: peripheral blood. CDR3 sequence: CASTTGFEAFF. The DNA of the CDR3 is TGTGCCAGCACGACAGGGTTTGAAGCTTTCTTT.